Reported below is one T cell receptor beta chain. Its antigen is currently unknown. This record belongs to a study of CD8 T cells in ankylosing spondylitis. General observations from the study: According to the report, clones linked to the disease were significantly enriched in matched synovial fluid samples taken from ankylosing spondylitis patients. What appeared characteristic of ankylosing spondylitis blood was a TCR beta motif of 7 or 8 highly homologous variants.

With molecular barcodes, quantitative 5'-RACE was used to make the TCR beta libraries. TCRdb used MiXCR to reprocess the 5' RACE reads, holding one entry per CDR3 protein. The sample shows around 770,000 distinct CDR3 sequences, under 20% of them seen only once. The source is a male donor with ankylosing spondylitis. The source material was blood, either unsorted or a sorted T cell fraction (not recorded which).

The CDR3 spells CASSEPAGVEQYF. In DNA form, the CDR3 reads TGTGCCAGCAGTGAGCCAGCGGGGGTTGAGCAGTACTTC. The V call is TRBV2, the J call TRBJ2-7, with TRBD2 identical over 8 bases. Germline V gene data show CDR1 as SNHLY and CDR2 as FYNNEI. The J segment lost 7 bases and the V segment lost 3 bases, leaving 5 bases of the junction unmatched. CDR3 length equals 13 residues.